The 20 T cell receptor beta chains given below trace back to one sample, sequenced in a study of CD8 T cells in ankylosing spondylitis. One entry per CDR3 protein, called by TCRdb with MiXCR from the 5' RACE reads. The profile shows 85,000 to 100,000 distinct CDR3 sequences, 7.5% to 9% of them singletons. The sample taken for sequencing was blood, either unsorted or a sorted T cell fraction (not recorded which). These receptors came from a male donor with ankylosing spondylitis or in good health (not recorded which).

This clonotype appeared a few times. The J gene is TRBJ1-5, the V gene TRBV7-2; perhaps TRBD1 as D (6 bases). The CDR3 is 15 residues long. V dropped 5 bases and J dropped 8 bases, with 19 bases sitting between them. Germline CDR1 and CDR2: SGHTA and FQGNSA. The DNA for the CDR3 is TGTGCCAGCAGCCCTCAGTGGGGGGCGAAAGAGCCCCAGCATTTT. This sequence encodes CASSPQWGAKEPQHF. Full variable domain (rest looked up from reference TRBV7-2 and TRBJ1-5): GAGVSQSPSNKVTEKGKDVELRCDPISGHTALYWYRQSLGQGLEFLIYFQGNSAPDKSGLPSDRFSAERTGGSVSTLTIQRTQQEDSAVYLCASSPQWGAKEPQHFGDGTRLSIL.

In its sample, this clonotype was seen many times. V gene TRBV5-1 combines with J gene TRBJ2-7, with D uncertain. The CDR3 is 14 residues long. Germline V CDR1 and CDR2: SGHRS, YFSETQ. The V and J ends lost 3 bases and 2 bases respectively, with 12 bases between them. CDR3 loop: CASSSGPEPYEQYF. The CDR3, as DNA: TGCGCCAGCAGCTCCGGGCCCGAACCCTACGAGCAGTACTTC.

This clonotype was detected ten times or more. This chain uses TRBV21-1 with TRBJ2-1; TRBD1 is the table's D call, not checked against the DNA. TRBV21-1 is an annotated pseudogene. CDR3 size: 18 residues. CDR3 amino acids: CASSPRQGPPQEDNEQFF. DNA of the CDR3: TGTGCCAGCAGCCCACGACAGGGTCCCCCTCAGGAGGACAATGAGCAGTTCTTC.

The chain has TRBV5-8 and TRBJ2-5, with D maybe TRBD2 (5 bases). CDR3 length: 13 residues. The V gene's germline CDR1 is SGHTS and CDR2 YDEGEE. Trimming took 4 bases from V and 5 from J, leaving 12 bases between them. CDR3: CASSLRVWETQYF. CDR3 nucleotide sequence: TGTGCCAGCAGCCTGAGGGTGTGGGAGACCCAGTACTTC. Full variable domain (outside the CDR3, taken from reference TRBV5-8 and TRBJ2-5): EAGVTQSPTHLIKTRGQQATLRCSPISGHTSVYWYQQALGLGLQFLLWYDEGEERNRGNFPPRFSGRQFPNYSSELNVNALELEDSALYLCASSLRVWETQYFGPGTRLLVL.

This clonotype was observed at least ten times. The rearrangement links TRBV20-1 to TRBJ1-4; maybe TRBD1 (5 bases). Germline CDR1 and CDR2: DFQATT and SNEGSKA (reference sequence). Trimming shortened V by 3 bases and J by 4 bases, and 18 bases separated the two germline ends. The CDR3 length is 16 residues. The CDR3 DNA follows: TGCAGTGCTAGCCCGCCCGGGGGAAGGGGTAATGAAAAACTGTTTTTT. It encodes CSASPPGGRGNEKLFF.

This clonotype was found a few times. The chain combines TRBV6-1 with TRBJ2-7; 10 nucleotides agree with TRBD1. The CDR3 has 17 residues. CDR1 MNHNS and CDR2 SASEGT come from the germline V gene. The trim removed 1 base at V and 5 bases at J, leaving 11 bases unmatched. The CDR3 DNA sequence: TGTGCCAGCAGTGAAGTAGACAGGGGGCCCGGGTCCGACGAGCAGTACTTC. Its translation is CASSEVDRGPGSDEQYF.

This clonotype was counted many times. This sequence joins TRBV29-1 and TRBJ2-3; D not resolved. The CDR3 consists of 11 residues. Germline V gives CDR1 SQVTM, CDR2 ANQGSEA. Trimming removed 3 bases from V and 3 bases from J, with 4 bases in between. CDR3 in amino acids: CSVDRTDTQYF. DNA of the CDR3: TGCAGCGTTGACAGGACAGATACGCAGTATTTT.

This clonotype was detected many times. The chain recombines TRBV27 with TRBJ2-7; D may be TRBD1 (6 bases). The CDR3 covers 14 residues. The V gene's germline CDR1 is MNHEY and CDR2 SMNVEV (reference sequence). Trimming shortened V by 10 bases and J by 2 bases, and 18 bases separated the two germline ends. CDR3 sequence (DNA): TGTGCCATCAGGCAACCGGGACAAACCTACGAGCAGTACTTC. It yields the protein CAIRQPGQTYEQYF.

Many counts were recorded for this clonotype. The rearrangement links TRBV4-3 to TRBJ1-2, with 9 bases lining up with TRBD1. CDR1 and CDR2 from the germline V gene are LGHNA and YSLEER. Trimming took 4 bases from V and 5 from J; bases not matched to a gene: 11. The CDR3 length is 16 residues. The CDR3 nucleotides read TGCGCCAGCAGCCGTACCGGGACAGGGACTCGGTATGGCTACACCTTC. Amino acids: CASSRTGTGTRYGYTF.

This clonotype was seen a few times. This chain uses TRBV20-1 with TRBJ2-5; TRBD2 matches at 12 bases. The V and J ends lost 6 bases and 10 bases, in that order; junction bases with no gene match: 9. Germline V gene lookup returns CDR1 DFQATT and CDR2 SNEGSKA (reference sequence). This CDR3 is 13 amino acids long. The chain's CDR3 is CSASGTSGWDQYF. Written as DNA, the CDR3 is TGCAGTGCGTCCGGGACTAGCGGGTGGGACCAGTACTTC.

This clonotype was counted at least ten times. The chain recombines TRBV6-1 with TRBJ2-3, with D perhaps matching TRBD2 (5 bases). The germline V gene encodes CDR1 MNHNS and CDR2 SASEGT. Trimming left V 6 bases short and J 2 bases short, with 15 bases between. The CDR3 covers 15 residues. The CDR3 nucleotides read TGTGCCAGCAGACCTCCGGGATTATTCACAGATACGCAGTATTTT. This encodes CASRPPGLFTDTQYF.

Concerning this clonotype itself: A much larger clone lies one base from this, so it may be a read error. This is likely a read error, given that the CDR3 carries no conserved phenylalanine or tryptophan at its end. The V call is TRBV4-2, the J call TRBJ1-6; tentative D call: TRBD1 (6 bases). This CDR3 is 15 amino acids long. V lost 4 bases and J 11 bases, leaving 18 bases between the germline ends. The V gene's germline CDR1 is LGHNA and CDR2 YNFKEQ. The CDR3 sequence: CASSLLAQGRAPLHS. The CDR3 bases are TGTGCCAGCAGCCTCCTGGCACAGGGCAGGGCACCCCTCCACTCT.

At least ten counts were recorded for this clonotype. The rearrangement links TRBV5-4 to TRBJ2-1, with a weak D call TRBD1 (6 bases). Germline-derived CDR1 and CDR2 are SGHNT and YYREEE (reference sequence). Between the trimmed V and J ends, which lost 4 bases and 0 bases, there was a span of 11 bases. This CDR3 has 15 residues. Written as DNA, the CDR3 is TGTGCCAGCAGCGCATTCAGGGGCTCCTACAATGAGCAGTTCTTC. Protein sequence: CASSAFRGSYNEQFF.

V and J are TRBV2 and TRBJ2-2, with TRBD1 as a possible D gene (6 bases). The CDR3 runs 16 residues. Germline loops: CDR1 SNHLY, CDR2 FYNNEI. V shed 2 bases and J shed 1 base, with 11 bases lying between them. CDR3 DNA sequence: TGTGCCAGCAGTGAAAGGTCGGGACAGAACACCGGGGAGCTGTTTTTT. This encodes CASSERSGQNTGELFF. The full variable domain, completed using reference TRBV2 and TRBJ2-2, is EPEVTQTPSHQVTQMGQEVILRCVPISNHLYFYWYRQILGQKVEFLVSFYNNEISEKSEIFDDQFSVERPDGSNFTLKIRSTKLEDSAMYFCASSERSGQNTGELFFGEGSRLTVL.

Ten or more counts support this clonotype. V usage is TRBV4-3 and J usage is TRBJ2-7; possible D gene TRBD1, 5 bases. The V and J ends lost 0 bases and 3 bases respectively, with 15 bases between them. Germline values: CDR1 LGHNA, CDR2 YSLEER. CDR3 length: 16 residues. CDR3 bases: TGCGCCAGCAGCCAAGAATTCGGACATTGGATCTACGAGCAGTACTTC. It codes for CASSQEFGHWIYEQYF.

This clonotype occurred many times. The rearrangement joins TRBV5-5 to TRBJ2-1; weak D call: TRBD1 (6 bases). The germline V gene encodes CDR1 SGHKS and CDR2 YYEKEE (reference sequence). The CDR3 contains 15 residues. V lost 0 bases and J lost 9, with 16 bases in between. CDR3: CASSLVTVTGLEQFF. The CDR3 region has the DNA TGTGCCAGCAGCTTGGTGACCGTCACAGGGCTTGAGCAGTTCTTC.

This clonotype was seen at least ten times. V and J are TRBV5-1 and TRBJ2-1; 7 nucleotides agree with TRBD2. V was clipped by 3 bases and J by 3 bases; unmatched bases: 6. Germline V gene sequence: CDR1 SGHRS, CDR2 YFSETQ. The CDR3 is 15 amino acids. The CDR3 loop is CASSSGTTDYNEQFF. CDR3 DNA sequence: TGCGCCAGCAGCTCCGGGACTACCGACTACAATGAGCAGTTCTTC.

At least ten counts were recorded for this clonotype. The V and J genes are TRBV7-9 and TRBJ1-2; D unclear. Germline CDR1 is SEHNR and CDR2 is FQNEAQ (reference sequence). Trimming removed 1 base at V and 5 bases at J, with 11 bases between. This CDR3 region has 14 residues. CDR3 in amino acids: CASSLGPFPYGYTF. CDR3 coding DNA: TGTGCCAGCAGCTTAGGCCCATTCCCTTATGGCTACACCTTC.

This clonotype showed up just a few times. A read error may be the cause here, since a much bigger clone is one base away. The chain uses TRBV20-1 and TRBJ2-3; 10 bases are shared with TRBD2. The CDR3 is 17 residues long. Looked up from germline, CDR1 is DFQATT and CDR2 is SNEGSKA (reference sequence). As DNA, the CDR3 is TGCTGTGCTAAATCTAGCGGGAGCCTCGGAGGCACAGATACGCAGTATTTT. Amino acids: CCAKSSGSLGGTDTQYF.

This clonotype was seen at least ten times. The chain recombines TRBV12-3 or TRBV12-4 with TRBJ2-7; D not certain. The CDR3 runs 12 residues. V was trimmed by 6 bases and J by 3 bases, leaving 9 bases between them. CDR3 bases: TGTGCCAGCAGAGGACGGAGCTACGAGCAGTACTTC. Translating it yields CASRGRSYEQYF.